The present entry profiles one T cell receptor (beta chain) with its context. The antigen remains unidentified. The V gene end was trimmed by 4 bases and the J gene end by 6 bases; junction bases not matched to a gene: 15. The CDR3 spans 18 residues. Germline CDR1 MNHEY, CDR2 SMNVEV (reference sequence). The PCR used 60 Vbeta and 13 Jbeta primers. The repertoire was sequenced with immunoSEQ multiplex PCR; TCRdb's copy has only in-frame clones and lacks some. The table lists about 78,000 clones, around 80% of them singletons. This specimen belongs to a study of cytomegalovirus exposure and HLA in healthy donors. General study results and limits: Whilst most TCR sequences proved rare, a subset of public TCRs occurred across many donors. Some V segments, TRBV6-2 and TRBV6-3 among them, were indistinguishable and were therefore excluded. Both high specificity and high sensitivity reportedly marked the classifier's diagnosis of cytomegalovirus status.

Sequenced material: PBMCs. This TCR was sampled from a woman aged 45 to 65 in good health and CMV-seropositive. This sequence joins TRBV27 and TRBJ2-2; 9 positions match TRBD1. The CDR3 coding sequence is TGTGCCAGCAGTTGGTCCCGGGAGGACAGGGGTGCATCCGGGGAGCTGTTTTTT. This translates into CASSWSREDRGASGELFF.